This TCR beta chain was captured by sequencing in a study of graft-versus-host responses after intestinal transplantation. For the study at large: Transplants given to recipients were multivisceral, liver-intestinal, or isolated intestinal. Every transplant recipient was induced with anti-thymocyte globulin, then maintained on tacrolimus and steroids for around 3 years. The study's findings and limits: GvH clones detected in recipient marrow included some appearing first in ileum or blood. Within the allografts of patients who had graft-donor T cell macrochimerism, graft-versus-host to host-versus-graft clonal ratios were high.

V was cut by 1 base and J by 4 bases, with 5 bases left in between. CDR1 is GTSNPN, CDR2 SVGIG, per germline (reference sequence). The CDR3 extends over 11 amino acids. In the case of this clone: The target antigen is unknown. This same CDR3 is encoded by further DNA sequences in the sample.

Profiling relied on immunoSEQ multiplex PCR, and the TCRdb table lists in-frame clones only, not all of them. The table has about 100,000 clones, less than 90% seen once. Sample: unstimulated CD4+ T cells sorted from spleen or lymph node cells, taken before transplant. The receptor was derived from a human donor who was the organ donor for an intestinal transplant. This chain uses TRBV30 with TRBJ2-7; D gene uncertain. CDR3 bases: TGTGCCTGGAGTGGGCTGTACGAGCAGTACTTC. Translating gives CAWSGLYEQYF.